Detailed here is one TCR beta chain. This clone has a handful of counts. The antigen this receptor binds is unknown. Base qualities are not provided; no much larger clone lies one nucleotide away. The cysteine opens and the phenylalanine closes a CDR3 of 15 amino acids. Kept here is only the CDR3 DNA, which spans 45 bases and is read in frame from base 1. The germline V gene sets CDR1 to SNHLY and CDR2 to FYNNEI. V gives up 7 bases and J gives up 7 bases, and the segment between their germline ends measures 20 bases. Each collaborating institution followed its own protocols to collect whole blood in K2EDTA tubes. For TCRbeta analysis, collaborators shipped samples in one of three forms: frozen whole blood, isolated PBMCs, or DNA extracted from either of those sample types. This sample was included in a study of blood T cell repertoires in COVID-19 (dated by TCRdb to about 2020). About the investigation overall: Collaborator samples came from the United States, Italy and Spain and covered acute and convalescent phases of COVID-19. Where available, HLA class I and class II types were obtained from metadata supplied by the sample provider rather than from assay-based typing. The material from the prospective study consisted of cDNA or gDNA derived from T cells, B-cell-depleted T cells, or PBMCs. The repertoires were made available in a free public database intended to serve as a resource for research on the immune response to SARS-CoV-2. A de-identified subject ID, COVID-19 status, age in years and sex were almost always included in the sample metadata. Samples came from the ongoing ImmuneRACE study (first 160 participants) plus 1,254 subjects from 6 global collaborators. Deeply sampled blood TCRbeta repertoires from subjects exposed to, actively infected with, or recovered from COVID-19 were included in the dataset.

The research as a whole found: How much clinical and demographic metadata was included differed by source and by participant, and the metadata was provided uncurated.

TCRbeta CDR3 regions were amplified from genomic DNA by means of the immunoSEQ Assay, a bias-controlled multiplex PCR. Processing in the source paper ran as follows. The number of nucleated cells in each sample was estimated by amplification of reference gene primers within the assay. Sequence reads were collapsed and filtered to measure the absolute abundance of every unique TCRbeta CDR3 rearrangement. For each sample, productive Simpson clonality was calculated as the square root of Simpson's diversity index across productive rearrangements. TCRdb re-hosts the immuneACCESS table, in-frame sequences only. Its copies lack some clones; in the studies checked, an unresolved V gene accounts for under half of them, and the cause for the rest is not known. The V and J calls and clone size were taken over from that table, and D and trimming were inferred from the DNA. The sample table shows 20,000 to 25,000 clones, and 75% to 90% are seen once. Around 23% of the sample is in the top ten clones.

The rearrangement joined TRBV2 to TRBJ2-1; the D segment could be TRBD1, given 6 matching bases. Sample: peripheral blood. The TCR was taken from an elderly man with active or convalescent COVID-19. The DNA sequence is given as TGTGCCAGCATTTCGTTAGCAGGGGCCGGGAATGAGCAGTTCTTC. Its translation is CASISLAGAGNEQFF. When the CDR3 is completed using the reference TRBV2 and TRBJ2-1 genes on either side, the full variable domain is EPEVTQTPSHQVTQMGQEVILRCVPISNHLYFYWYRQILGQKVEFLVSFYNNEISEKSEIFDDQFSVERPDGSNFTLKIRSTKLEDSAMYFCASISLAGAGNEQFFGPGTRLTVL.